The entry below gives a single T cell receptor (beta chain) sequence along with its context. Its specificity is not known. The PCR used 60 Vbeta and 13 Jbeta primers. Assay used: immunoSEQ multiplex PCR; TCRdb lists only in-frame clones, some missing. The data contain 150,000 to 180,000 clones, 80% of them singletons. These data are taken from a study of cytomegalovirus exposure and HLA in healthy donors. Findings and caveats of the study: Reports state that TCR beta sequences accurately predicted most subjects' HLA-A and HLA-B alleles. Presence/absence analysis assumed near-uniform sequencing depth across donors.

Germline CDR1 SGHAT, CDR2 FQNNGV. Between the trimmed V and J ends, which lost 5 bases and 9 bases, there was a span of 14 bases. This CDR3 has 13 residues. Sequencing input: PBMCs. The J gene is TRBJ1-5, the V gene TRBV11-2, with D possibly matching TRBD1 (5 bases). The sequence derives from a middle-aged woman in good health and CMV-seropositive. This CDR3 is CASSRTGVGPQHF. Here the CDR3 DNA reads TGTGCCAGCAGCCGGACGGGGGTAGGGCCCCAGCATTTT.